Following are 28 T cell receptor beta chains from one sample sequenced in a study of OX40 agonist ivuxolimab in advanced cancers. Repertoires were generated with immunoSEQ multiplex PCR, while TCRdb's copy carries only in-frame clones and drops some. This sample yields 50,000 to 65,000 clones, of which around 93% are seen a single time; 8% to 9.5% belongs to the top ten. Specimen: CD4+ or CD8+ T cells sorted from blood, collected in a trial of the OX40 agonist ivuxolimab. These receptors all come from an adult with an advanced solid tumor such as melanoma, head and neck, liver or kidney cancer.

The genes are TRBV6-6 and TRBJ1-2; tentatively, D is TRBD1 (5 bases). Trimming cost V 7 bases and J 0 bases, with 15 bases left between them. The V gene's germline CDR1 is MNHNY and CDR2 SVGAGI (reference sequence). CDR3 size: 15 residues. In DNA form, the CDR3 reads TGTGCCAGCACTCGAGGACACCCCTCTAACTATGGCTACACCTTC. This encodes CASTRGHPSNYGYTF.

The chain links TRBV7-6 to TRBJ1-1; D is undetermined. The CDR3 consists of 14 residues. V lost 6 bases and J lost 0, with 11 bases in between. The germline CDR1 and CDR2 sequences are SGHVS and FNYEAQ. The CDR3 bases are TGTGCCAGCAGGCCTGATGAGATGAACACTGAAGCTTTCTTT. Protein product: CASRPDEMNTEAFF.

The chain has TRBV5-8 and TRBJ1-2; D is ambiguous. The CDR3 has 12 amino acids. Germline CDR1 SGHTS, CDR2 YDEGEE. V dropped 7 bases and J dropped 0 bases, with 7 bases sitting between them. CDR3: CASEGANYGYTF. CDR3 nucleotides: TGTGCCAGCGAAGGAGCTAACTATGGCTACACCTTC.

The V gene is TRBV27, the J gene TRBJ1-5; D uncertain. Germline V gene lookup returns CDR1 MNHEY and CDR2 SMNVEV (reference sequence). Trimming took 5 bases from V and 0 from J, leaving 14 bases between them. CDR3 size: 16 residues. The CDR3 sequence: CASSPDPTDSNQPQHF. CDR3 bases: TGTGCCAGCAGTCCTGACCCCACTGATAGCAATCAGCCCCAGCATTTT.

The V call is TRBV2, the J call TRBJ1-5; TRBD1 is a possible D gene (6 bases). CDR1 and CDR2 (germline): SNHLY, FYNNEI. CDR3 length: 14 residues. The V end was cut by 8 bases, the J end by 4 bases, with 15 bases between. The CDR3 sequence: CASGRGGGNQPQHF. The CDR3 nucleotides read TGTGCCAGCGGCCGAGGGGGGGGAAATCAGCCCCAGCATTTT.

The V call is TRBV28, the J call TRBJ2-7; D not certain. The CDR3 length is 12 residues. V was clipped by 11 bases and J by 0 bases, with 11 bases between them. Germline lookup yields CDR1 MDHEN and CDR2 SYDVKM. The CDR3: CASGFSSYEQYF. In DNA, the CDR3 is TGTGCCTCAGGCTTTTCCTCCTACGAGCAGTACTTC.

The chain uses TRBV5-4 and TRBJ1-2, with TRBD1 identical over 8 bases. CDR1 and CDR2 (germline): SGHNT, YYREEE (reference sequence). The V gene end was trimmed by 4 bases and the J gene end by 4 bases; junction bases not matched to a gene: 3. This CDR3 contains 13 residues. Here the CDR3 reads CASSGGTGYGYTF. The CDR3 DNA sequence: TGTGCCAGCAGCGGAGGGACAGGCTATGGCTACACCTTC.

J is TRBJ2-3 and V is TRBV7-3; D gene uncertain. CDR1 and CDR2 (germline): SGHTA, FQGTGA. The V and J ends lost 5 bases and 4 bases respectively, with 10 bases between them. This CDR3 is 13 amino acids long. The CDR3 sequence: CASSQDLADTQYF. Written as DNA, the CDR3 is TGTGCCAGCAGCCAGGACCTTGCAGATACGCAGTATTTT.

In this sample, this clone turned up once. This chain joins TRBV6-1 and TRBJ2-7; D gene ambiguous. Per germline, CDR1 MNHNS and CDR2 SASEGT. Trimming left V 5 bases short and J 4 bases short, with 6 bases between. The CDR3 length is 11 residues. The CDR3 nucleotides are TGTGCCAGCAGTTCAACGTACGAGCAGTACTTC. Amino acids: CASSSTYEQYF.

This clone was seen just once. The chain couples TRBV11-1 to TRBJ2-2, with 8 positions matching TRBD1. This CDR3 is 16 amino acids long. Germline V gene data show CDR1 as SGHAT and CDR2 as FQDESV (reference sequence). The trim removed 4 bases at V and 7 bases at J, leaving 11 bases unmatched. CDR3 bases: TGTGCCAGCAGCTCTACAGGGGGGCTAGGATTCGGGGAGCTGTTTTTT. Encoded protein: CASSSTGGLGFGELFF.

The chain is built from TRBV19 and TRBJ2-1; a possible D gene is TRBD2 (6 bases). Trimming shortened V by 2 bases and J by 6 bases, and 8 bases separated the two germline ends. Germline CDR1 LNHDA, CDR2 SQIVND (reference sequence). This CDR3 region has 13 residues. The CDR3 reads CASSIWGVNEQFF. The CDR3 DNA is TGTGCCAGTAGTATATGGGGGGTCAATGAGCAGTTCTTC.

V is TRBV18 and J is TRBJ1-1; D is undetermined. Per germline, CDR1 KGHSH and CDR2 LQKENI. The V and J ends lost 2 bases and 4 bases respectively, with 17 bases between them. The CDR3 sequence is 16 residues long. The DNA for the CDR3 is TGTGCCAGCTCACCAGGACCCTTTCTAGGGTTCACTGAAGCTTTCTTT. Its protein product is CASSPGPFLGFTEAFF.

The chain links TRBV7-6 to TRBJ2-1; 7 nucleotides match TRBD1. CDR1 is SGHVS, CDR2 FNYEAQ, per germline. The V gene end was trimmed by 5 bases and the J gene end by 0 bases; junction bases not matched to a gene: 4. The CDR3 extends over 15 amino acids. The DNA of the CDR3 is TGTGCCAGCAGCCTACAGGGGAGCTCCTACAATGAGCAGTTCTTC. Translated, it gives CASSLQGSSYNEQFF.

The gene calls are TRBV29-1 and TRBJ1-1; D remains unclear. The germline CDR1 and CDR2 sequences are SQVTM and ANQGSEA. The V end lost 2 bases, the J end lost 1 base, and 8 bases lay between the germline ends. The CDR3 consists of 13 residues. The CDR3 DNA is TGCAGCGTTGAAAGTGTGGGGAACACTGAAGCTTTCTTT. This encodes CSVESVGNTEAFF. Variable domain in full (rest from reference TRBV29-1 and TRBJ1-1): SAVISQKPSRDICQRGTSLTIQCQVDSQVTMMFWYRQQPGQSLTLIATANQGSEATYESGFVIDKFPISRPNLTFSTLTVSNMSPEDSSIYLCSVESVGNTEAFFGQGTRLTVV.

The chain recombines TRBV19 with TRBJ1-2; the D gene is possibly TRBD1 (5 bases). Germline-derived CDR1 and CDR2 are LNHDA and SQIVND (reference sequence). Deletions cut 6 bases from V and 3 bases from J, with 14 bases between. The CDR3 consists of 14 residues. The CDR3, as DNA: TGTGCCAGTAGCCCCGGGGGAGCCCACTATGGCTACACCTTC. Protein product: CASSPGGAHYGYTF.

V and J are TRBV19 and TRBJ1-2, with D perhaps matching TRBD1 (6 bases). V was cut by 7 bases and J by 4 bases, with 10 bases left in between. The V gene's germline CDR1 is LNHDA and CDR2 SQIVND (reference sequence). The CDR3 contains 12 residues. CDR3 residues: CASNGQSYGYTF. CDR3 nucleotide sequence: TGTGCCAGTAATGGACAGTCCTATGGCTACACCTTC.

V and J are TRBV7-9 and TRBJ2-1; D perhaps matches TRBD2 (5 bases). Trimming took 5 bases from V and 0 from J, leaving 14 bases between them. CDR3 length equals 16 residues. Germline-derived CDR1 and CDR2 are SEHNR and FQNEAQ (reference sequence). The CDR3 sequence is CASSPRRVSSYNEQFF. The CDR3 coding sequence is TGTGCCAGCAGCCCGCGGCGGGTAAGCTCCTACAATGAGCAGTTCTTC.

The chain couples TRBV7-9 to TRBJ2-7; 7 nucleotides align to TRBD2. Trimming took 4 bases from V and 2 from J; bases not matched to a gene: 8. This CDR3 comprises 15 residues. Germline CDR1 is SEHNR and CDR2 is FQNEAQ (reference sequence). The CDR3 region has the DNA TGTGCCAGCAGCTCTGACGCGGGGAGGGCCTACGAGCAGTACTTC. Amino acids: CASSSDAGRAYEQYF.

The rearrangement uses TRBV9 and TRBJ1-5, with a weak D call TRBD1 (5 bases). Trimming removed 2 bases at V and 0 bases at J, with 9 bases between. Germline loops: CDR1 SGDLS, CDR2 YYNGEE. This CDR3 spans 15 amino acids. The CDR3 coding sequence is TGTGCCAGCAGCGTGGAGGGGAATAGCAATCAGCCCCAGCATTTT. Translating gives CASSVEGNSNQPQHF.

There are a few counts of this clone. The chain uses TRBV4-2 and TRBJ2-6; 11 positions match TRBD2. The CDR3 sequence is 20 residues long. Germline values: CDR1 LGHNA, CDR2 YNFKEQ. The trim removed 4 bases at V and 0 bases at J, leaving 11 bases unmatched. This CDR3 is CASSRQLAGVDISGANVLTF. CDR3 nucleotides: TGTGCCAGCAGCCGACAACTAGCGGGAGTTGACATCTCTGGGGCCAACGTCCTGACTTTC.

This sequence joins TRBV19 and TRBJ2-3; D gene unclear. V was cut by 6 bases and J by 2 bases, with 9 bases left in between. This CDR3 is built from 13 residues. Per the germline V gene, CDR1 is LNHDA and CDR2 is SQIVND (reference sequence). In DNA, the CDR3 is TGTGCCAGTAGCCTAGGGTCCACAGATACGCAGTATTTT. It codes for CASSLGSTDTQYF.

The rearrangement joins TRBV7-3 to TRBJ1-2; 7 nucleotides line up with TRBD1. V dropped 4 bases and J dropped 6; count of bases not matched to a gene: 2. The V gene's germline CDR1 is SGHTA and CDR2 FQGTGA. This CDR3 contains 12 residues. The CDR3 bases are TGTGCCAGCAGCTCTGACAGGGATGGCTACACCTTC. Translation: CASSSDRDGYTF.

V is TRBV7-8 and J is TRBJ2-1, with 8 positions matching TRBD2. Losses at the gene ends were 3 bases for V and 5 bases for J; bases not matched to a gene: 9. Germline V lookup: CDR1 SGHVS, CDR2 FQNEAQ. This CDR3 comprises 16 residues. CDR3 amino acids: CASSLETSAPDNEQFF. The CDR3 DNA follows: TGTGCCAGCAGCTTGGAGACTAGCGCCCCGGACAATGAGCAGTTCTTC.

The chain uses TRBV4-3 and TRBJ1-5; possibly TRBD1 for D (6 bases). The germline V gene has CDR1 LGHNA and CDR2 YSLEER. This CDR3 is 15 amino acids long. V shed 4 bases and J shed 6 bases, with 16 bases lying between them. The CDR3 loop reads CASSLRLGGIQPQHF. CDR3 in DNA: TGCGCCAGCAGCCTCCGACTAGGGGGGATTCAGCCCCAGCATTTT.

V and J are TRBV27 and TRBJ1-5, with D uncertain. Germline assignment: CDR1 MNHEY and CDR2 SMNVEV (reference sequence). The CDR3 runs 14 residues. The ends were cut back, 3 bases at V and 0 bases at J, with 6 bases in the middle. CDR3 sequence reads: CASSFAGSNQPQHF. CDR3 coding DNA: TGTGCCAGCAGTTTTGCGGGTAGCAATCAGCCCCAGCATTTT.

This sequence joins TRBV5-6 and TRBJ1-4; D is unresolved. Trimming shortened V by 0 bases and J by 8 bases, and 11 bases separated the two germline ends. Germline CDR1 SGHDT, CDR2 YYEEEE. This CDR3 comprises 14 residues. Written as DNA, the CDR3 is TGTGCCAGCAGCTTGGGCGAGGCAGGCGAAAAACTGTTTTTT. Translation: CASSLGEAGEKLFF.

This chain links TRBV6-6 with TRBJ1-1; perhaps TRBD1 as D (5 bases). Per germline, CDR1 MNHNY and CDR2 SVGAGI (reference sequence). V was trimmed by 6 bases and J by 5 bases, leaving 13 bases between them. The length of the CDR3 is 13 residues. The CDR3 reads CASSPPGDTEAFF. The CDR3 coding sequence is TGTGCCAGCAGCCCCCCGGGGGATACTGAAGCTTTCTTT.

This clone has a handful of counts. This chain joins TRBV5-1 and TRBJ1-2; TRBD1 agrees at 7 bases. The CDR3 runs 15 residues. The J segment lost 4 bases and the V segment lost 0 bases, leaving 6 bases of the junction unmatched. Per germline, CDR1 SGHRS and CDR2 YFSETQ. CDR3 DNA sequence: TGCGCCAGCAGCTTGGCCGCAGGGGGTATCTATGGCTACACCTTC. Its protein is CASSLAAGGIYGYTF. Complete variable domain (other parts from reference TRBV5-1 and TRBJ1-2): KAGVTQTPRYLIKTRGQQVTLSCSPISGHRSVSWYQQTPGQGLQFLFEYFSETQRNKGNFPGRFSGRQFSNSRSEMNVSTLELGDSALYLCASSLAAGGIYGYTFGSGTRLTVV.